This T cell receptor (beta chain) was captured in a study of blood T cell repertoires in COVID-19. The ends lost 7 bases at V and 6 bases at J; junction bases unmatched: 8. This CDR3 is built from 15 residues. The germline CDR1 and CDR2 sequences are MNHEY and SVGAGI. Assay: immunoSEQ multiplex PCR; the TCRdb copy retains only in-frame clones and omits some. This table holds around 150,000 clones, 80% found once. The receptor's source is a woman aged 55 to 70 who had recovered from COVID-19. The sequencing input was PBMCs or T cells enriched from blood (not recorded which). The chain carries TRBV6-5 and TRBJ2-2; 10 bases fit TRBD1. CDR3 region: CASNRQGAQSGELFF. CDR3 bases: TGTGCCAGCAATCGACAGGGGGCGCAATCCGGGGAGCTGTTTTTT.